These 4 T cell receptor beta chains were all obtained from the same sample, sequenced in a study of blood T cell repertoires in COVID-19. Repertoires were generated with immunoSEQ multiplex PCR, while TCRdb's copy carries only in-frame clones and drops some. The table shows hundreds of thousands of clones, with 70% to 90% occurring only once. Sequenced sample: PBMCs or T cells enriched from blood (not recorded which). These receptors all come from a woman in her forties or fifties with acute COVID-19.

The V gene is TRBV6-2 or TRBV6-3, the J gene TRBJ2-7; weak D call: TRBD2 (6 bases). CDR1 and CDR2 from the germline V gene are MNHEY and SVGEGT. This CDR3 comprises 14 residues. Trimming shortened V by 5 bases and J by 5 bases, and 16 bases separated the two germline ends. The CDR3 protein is CASSAGWRVNEQYF. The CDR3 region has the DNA TGTGCCAGCAGTGCCGGGTGGAGGGTTAACGAGCAGTACTTC.

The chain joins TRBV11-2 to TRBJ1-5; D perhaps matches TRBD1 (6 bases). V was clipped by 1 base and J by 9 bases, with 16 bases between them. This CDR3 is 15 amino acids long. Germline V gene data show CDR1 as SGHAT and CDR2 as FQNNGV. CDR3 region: CASSLGTGKESPQHF. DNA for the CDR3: TGTGCCAGCAGCTTAGGCACAGGGAAGGAGTCGCCCCAGCATTTT.

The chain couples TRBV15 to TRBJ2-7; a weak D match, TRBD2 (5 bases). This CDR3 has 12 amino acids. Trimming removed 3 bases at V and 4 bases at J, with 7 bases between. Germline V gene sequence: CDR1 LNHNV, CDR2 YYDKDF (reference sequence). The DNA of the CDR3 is TGTGCCACCAGCAGTGGAGGATACGAGCAGTACTTC. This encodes CATSSGGYEQYF.

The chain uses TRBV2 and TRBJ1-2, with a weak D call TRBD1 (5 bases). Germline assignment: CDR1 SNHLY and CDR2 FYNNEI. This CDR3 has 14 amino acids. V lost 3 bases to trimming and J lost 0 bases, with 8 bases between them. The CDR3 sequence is CASSDRQTNYGYTF. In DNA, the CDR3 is TGTGCCAGCAGTGACCGACAGACTAACTATGGCTACACCTTC.